This is a list of T cell receptor beta chains from one sample in a study of cytomegalovirus exposure and HLA in healthy donors. TCRdb's copy holds only in-frame clones and misses some; the assay was immunoSEQ multiplex PCR. This sample has 120,000 or so clones; 85% occur once, and the top ten carry roughly 2%. The source material was PBMCs. Source of these receptors: a woman younger than 45 in good health and CMV-seronegative. CDR3s leave out the opening cysteine and the closing phenylalanine or tryptophan. Fields, in order: D gene, V gene, J gene, CDR3 protein. A D gene is named only where the DNA matches it firmly.

d_call: -; v_call: TRBV7-9; j_call: TRBJ1-4; cdr3_aa: ASSLAGGSEKLF
d_call: -; v_call: TRBV9; j_call: TRBJ2-3; cdr3_aa: ASSVAPARVDTQY
d_call: -; v_call: TRBV30; j_call: TRBJ1-4; cdr3_aa: ACPRGLTNEKLF
d_call: TRBD1; v_call: TRBV19; j_call: TRBJ1-1; cdr3_aa: ASSIGTGVSLEAF
d_call: -; v_call: TRBV30; j_call: TRBJ2-7; cdr3_aa: AWSVIRGNSGEQY
d_call: -; v_call: TRBV12-5; j_call: TRBJ1-1; cdr3_aa: ASGLWEAATEAF
d_call: -; v_call: TRBV5-4; j_call: TRBJ2-1; cdr3_aa: ASSLLLGAYNEQF
d_call: TRBD1; v_call: TRBV5-4; j_call: TRBJ2-2; cdr3_aa: ASSAGGEAGELF
d_call: TRBD2; v_call: TRBV6-5; j_call: TRBJ2-7; cdr3_aa: ASSYTGGAGDEQY
d_call: TRBD2; v_call: TRBV6-6; j_call: TRBJ2-7; cdr3_aa: ASSLTSGGAYEQY
d_call: TRBD1; v_call: TRBV12-5; j_call: TRBJ2-7; cdr3_aa: ASGFRELWDREYYEQY
d_call: -; v_call: TRBV7-9; j_call: TRBJ2-5; cdr3_aa: ASSPPFGRETQY
d_call: -; v_call: TRBV9; j_call: TRBJ2-1; cdr3_aa: ASSETVRHNEQF
d_call: TRBD2; v_call: TRBV6-1; j_call: TRBJ2-1; cdr3_aa: ASSDLLAGRLGEQF
d_call: TRBD2; v_call: TRBV4-3; j_call: TRBJ2-2; cdr3_aa: ASSQGAGLGIGELF
d_call: -; v_call: TRBV19; j_call: TRBJ2-7; cdr3_aa: ATVAETYEQY
d_call: TRBD1; v_call: TRBV18; j_call: TRBJ2-1; cdr3_aa: ASSPGTGGVNEQF
d_call: TRBD2; v_call: TRBV6-1; j_call: TRBJ2-7; cdr3_aa: ASSEGLAGALYEQY
d_call: -; v_call: TRBV30; j_call: TRBJ1-1; cdr3_aa: AWQGPTEAF
d_call: -; v_call: TRBV10-3; j_call: TRBJ2-3; cdr3_aa: AISEGAPDTQY
d_call: TRBD2; v_call: TRBV11-3; j_call: TRBJ2-3; cdr3_aa: ASSLGLAGSTDTQY
d_call: -; v_call: TRBV7-2; j_call: TRBJ2-5; cdr3_aa: ASSLSSSEETQY
d_call: TRBD2; v_call: TRBV19; j_call: TRBJ2-7; cdr3_aa: ASRPGGLYEQY
d_call: TRBD1; v_call: TRBV7-6; j_call: TRBJ2-3; cdr3_aa: ASSLGTGTDTQY
d_call: TRBD1; v_call: TRBV9; j_call: TRBJ1-2; cdr3_aa: ASSPRTGGASGAYGYT
d_call: TRBD1; v_call: TRBV2; j_call: TRBJ2-2; cdr3_aa: ASRAGTGGRNTGELF
d_call: -; v_call: TRBV7-2; j_call: TRBJ2-7; cdr3_aa: ASSLGGSTYEQY
d_call: TRBD1; v_call: TRBV4-1; j_call: TRBJ1-4; cdr3_aa: ASMKQGKLF
d_call: -; v_call: TRBV19; j_call: TRBJ1-1; cdr3_aa: ASSIGQENTEAF
d_call: -; v_call: TRBV7-2; j_call: TRBJ1-6; cdr3_aa: ASSLVGSSYNSPLH
d_call: -; v_call: TRBV6-1; j_call: TRBJ2-2; cdr3_aa: ASKGTSSNTGELF
d_call: TRBD1; v_call: TRBV19; j_call: TRBJ1-5; cdr3_aa: ASSPRGQGRNQPQH
d_call: -; v_call: TRBV4-2; j_call: TRBJ1-5; cdr3_aa: ASSPGGGPDNQPQH
d_call: TRBD1; v_call: TRBV29-1; j_call: TRBJ1-2; cdr3_aa: SALPGGGYGYT
d_call: -; v_call: TRBV6-5; j_call: TRBJ1-2; cdr3_aa: ASSYPGRQNYGYT
d_call: -; v_call: TRBV7-9; j_call: TRBJ1-6; cdr3_aa: ASSSASSYNSPLH
d_call: -; v_call: TRBV6-5; j_call: TRBJ1-2; cdr3_aa: ASSYGRGADGYT